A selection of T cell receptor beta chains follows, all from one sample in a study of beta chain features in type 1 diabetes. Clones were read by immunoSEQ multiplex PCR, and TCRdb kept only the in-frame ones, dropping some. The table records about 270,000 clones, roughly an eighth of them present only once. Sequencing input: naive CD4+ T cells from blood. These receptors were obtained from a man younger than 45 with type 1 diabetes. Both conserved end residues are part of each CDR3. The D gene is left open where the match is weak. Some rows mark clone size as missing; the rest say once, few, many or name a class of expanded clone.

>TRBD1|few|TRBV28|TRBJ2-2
CASGSGQINTGELFF
TGTGCCAGCGGGTCGGGACAGATAAACACCGGGGAGCTGTTTTTT
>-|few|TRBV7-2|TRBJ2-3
CASSLGGPLSDTQYF
TGTGCCAGCAGCTTGGGTGGGCCCCTCTCAGATACGCAGTATTTT
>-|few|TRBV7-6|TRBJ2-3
CASSLLRGTSTDTQYF
TGTGCCAGCAGCTTACTACGGGGAACTAGCACAGATACGCAGTATTTT
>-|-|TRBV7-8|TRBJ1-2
CASSTGSGTYYGYTF
TGTGCCAGCAGCACCGGTTCCGGGACTTACTATGGCTACACCTTC
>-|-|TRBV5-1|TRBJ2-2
CASSFVDPGAGELFF
TGCGCCAGCAGCTTCGTGGACCCCGGGGCCGGGGAGCTGTTTTTT
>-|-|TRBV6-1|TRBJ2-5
CASSAAGTKQETQYF
TGTGCCAGCAGTGCCGCCGGGACAAAACAAGAGACCCAGTACTTC
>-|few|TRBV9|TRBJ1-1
CASSLTSMNTEAFF
TGTGCCAGCTCCCTGACATCCATGAACACTGAAGCTTTCTTT
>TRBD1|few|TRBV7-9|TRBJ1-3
CASSLMGTDSGNTIYF
TGTGCCAGCAGCTTAATGGGGACAGATTCTGGAAACACCATATATTTT
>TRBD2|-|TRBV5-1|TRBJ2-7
CASSLGREGHEQYF
TGCGCCAGCAGCTTGGGCCGGGAGGGCCACGAGCAGTACTTC
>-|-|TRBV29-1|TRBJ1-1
CSGVTGGKTEAFF
TGCAGCGGGGTTACGGGAGGAAAAACTGAAGCTTTCTTT
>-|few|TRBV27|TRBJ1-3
CASSLSVRRGSGNTIYF
TGTGCCAGCAGTCTCTCCGTCCGCCGGGGCTCTGGAAACACCATATATTTT
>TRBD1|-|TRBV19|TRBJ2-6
CASSSSGTEAGANVLTF
TGTGCCAGTAGTTCTTCCGGGACAGAGGCTGGGGCCAACGTCCTGACTTTC
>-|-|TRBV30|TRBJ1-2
CAWSVGAGYTF
TGTGCCTGGAGTGTAGGGGCCGGCTACACCTTC
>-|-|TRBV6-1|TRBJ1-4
CASRPWETNEKLFF
TGTGCCAGCAGACCGTGGGAGACTAATGAAAAACTGTTTTTT
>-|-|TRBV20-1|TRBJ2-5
CSATGEETQYF
TGCAGTGCTACAGGGGAAGAGACCCAGTACTTC
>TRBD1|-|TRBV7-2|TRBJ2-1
CASSPYQGALTNEQFF
TGTGCCAGCAGCCCGTATCAGGGGGCGCTGACCAATGAGCAGTTCTTC
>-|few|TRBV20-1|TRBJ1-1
CSATSEAFF
TGCAGTGCCACTTCCGAAGCTTTCTTT
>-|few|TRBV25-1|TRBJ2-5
CASRTSGEETQYF
TGTGCCAGCAGGACATCGGGAGAAGAGACCCAGTACTTC
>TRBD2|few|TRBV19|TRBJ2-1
CASSSLAVSYNEQFF
TGTGCCAGTAGTTCGCTAGCGGTTTCCTACAATGAGCAGTTCTTC
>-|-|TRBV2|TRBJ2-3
CASSDNTDTQYF
TGTGCCAGCAGTGACAACACAGATACGCAGTATTTT
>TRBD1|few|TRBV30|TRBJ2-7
CACQQGAAYEQYF
TGTGCCTGCCAACAGGGGGCGGCGTACGAGCAGTACTTC
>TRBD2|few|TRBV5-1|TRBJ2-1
CASSFELAGYNEQFF
TGCGCCAGCAGCTTTGAACTAGCGGGCTACAATGAGCAGTTCTTC
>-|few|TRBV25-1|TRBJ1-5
CASSEAGLGNQPQHF
TGTGCCAGCAGTGAGGCGGGGCTTGGCAATCAGCCCCAGCATTTT
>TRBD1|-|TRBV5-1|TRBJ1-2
CASSYQGTGLGYGYTF
TGCGCCAGCAGCTACCAAGGGACAGGGTTAGGCTATGGCTACACCTTC
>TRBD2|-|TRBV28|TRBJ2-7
CASRLLAGVDYEQYF
TGTGCCAGCAGACTTCTAGCGGGAGTGGACTACGAGCAGTACTTC
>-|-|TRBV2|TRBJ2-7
CASSDRAPTYEQYF
TGTGCCAGCAGTGACAGGGCCCCCACCTACGAGCAGTACTTC
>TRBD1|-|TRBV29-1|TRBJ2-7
CSVLTGGAYEQYF
TGCAGCGTCCTGACAGGGGGGGCCTACGAGCAGTACTTC
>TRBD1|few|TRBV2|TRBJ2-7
CASSVGQGADEQYF
TGTGCCAGCAGTGTTGGGCAGGGGGCTGACGAGCAGTACTTC
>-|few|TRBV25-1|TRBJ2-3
CASSRHSTDTQYF
TGTGCCAGCAGCAGACATAGCACAGATACGCAGTATTTT
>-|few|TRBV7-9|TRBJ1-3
CASSFGSGRSGNTIYF
TGTGCCAGCAGCTTCGGTAGCGGGAGGTCGGGAAACACCATATATTTT
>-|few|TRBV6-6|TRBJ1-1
CASLSSDGQMKAFF
TGTGCCAGCCTTAGTAGCGATGGACAGATGAAAGCTTTCTTT
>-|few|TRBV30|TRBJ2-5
CAWGTIAGRQETQYF
TGTGCCTGGGGGACAATAGCGGGTCGACAAGAGACCCAGTACTTC
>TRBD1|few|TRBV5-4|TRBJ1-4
CASSFEDRGVEKLFF
TGTGCCAGCAGCTTTGAGGACAGGGGAGTTGAAAAACTGTTTTTT
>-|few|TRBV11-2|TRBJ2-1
CASSLGGAGRLYNEQFF
TGTGCCAGCAGCTTAGGGGGTGCAGGGCGACTCTACAATGAGCAGTTCTTC
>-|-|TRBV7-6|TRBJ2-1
CASSPRYDEQFF
TGTGCCAGCAGCCCTAGATATGATGAGCAGTTCTTC
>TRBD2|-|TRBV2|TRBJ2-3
CASSWSGGRTDTQYF
TGTGCCAGCAGTTGGAGCGGGGGACGCACAGATACGCAGTATTTT
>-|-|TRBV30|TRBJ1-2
CAWRVAGGAGYTF
TGTGCCTGGAGGGTTGCCGGGGGGGCCGGCTACACCTTC
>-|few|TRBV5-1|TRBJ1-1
CASSSPPGTEAFF
TGCGCCAGCAGCTCACCGCCGGGCACTGAAGCTTTCTTT
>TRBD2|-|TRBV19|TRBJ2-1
CASKGGSGRSSYNEQFF
TGTGCCAGTAAGGGGGGGAGCGGGAGGAGCTCCTACAATGAGCAGTTCTTC
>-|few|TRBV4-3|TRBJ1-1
CASSERQNTEAFF
TGCGCCAGCAGCGAGAGGCAGAACACTGAAGCTTTCTTT
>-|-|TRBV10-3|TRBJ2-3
CAISASGSSDTQYF
TGTGCCATCAGTGCTAGTGGGAGTAGTGATACGCAGTATTTT
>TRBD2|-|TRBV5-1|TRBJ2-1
CASSVRLAGAYNEQFF
TGCGCCAGCAGCGTCCGACTAGCGGGGGCTTACAATGAGCAGTTCTTC
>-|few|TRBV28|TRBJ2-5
CASRKTSTQTQYF
TGTGCCAGCAGAAAAACTAGCACGCAGACCCAGTACTTC
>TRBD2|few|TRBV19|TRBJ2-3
CASRREHTDTQYF
TGTGCCAGTCGGCGGGAGCACACAGATACGCAGTATTTT